This T cell receptor (beta chain) comes out of a study of CD8 T cells in ankylosing spondylitis. Study-level points and caveats: What appeared characteristic of ankylosing spondylitis blood was a TCR beta motif of eight highly homologous variants.

CDR3 length equals 14 residues. CDR1 is SGHVS and CDR2 is FQNEAQ in the germline V gene. Deletions cut 5 bases from V and 5 bases from J, with 15 bases between. This clonotype has a count of ten or more. Its antigen is as yet unknown. Each CDR3 protein gets one entry after TCRdb re-called the 5' RACE reads with MiXCR. The table records 450,000 to 550,000 distinct CDR3 sequences, approximately 5.3% of them present only once. The chain recombines TRBV7-8 with TRBJ1-1; D is uncertain. The sequence was obtained from a male donor with ankylosing spondylitis. The specimen was blood, either unsorted or a sorted T cell fraction (not recorded which). CDR3 nucleotide sequence: TGTGCCAGCAGCCGAGGCTGGCAGACTACTGAAGCTTTCTTT. This translates into CASSRGWQTTEAFF.